This entry features one TCR beta chain sequence. Its matching antigen is unknown. This sample was taken from a study of radiotherapy plus CTLA-4 blockade in lung cancer. Patients had chemo-refractory metastatic non-small-cell lung cancer and received focal radiation plus CTLA-4 blockade that used ipilimumab. Study-level points and caveats: Expansion in blood of tumor-derived TCR clones was seen after radiotherapy plus ipilimumab. Reported findings show early blood T cell clone dynamics, with interferon-beta, best predicted response.

TCRdb's copy holds only in-frame clones and misses some; the assay was immunoSEQ multiplex PCR. The repertoire holds about 15,000 clones, approximately 72% seen once, with roughly 50% in the top ten. Germline V gene lookup returns CDR1 SGHVS and CDR2 FQNEAQ. The CDR3 loop spans 19 amino acids. V lost 4 bases and J 0 bases, leaving 24 bases between the germline ends. This chain links TRBV7-8 with TRBJ1-2; tentative D call: TRBD1 (6 bases). Sequencing was performed on peripheral blood, taken from a patient treated with radiotherapy plus ipilimumab. This clonotype was obtained from a human donor with non-small cell lung cancer whose response to radiotherapy plus ipilimumab could not be evaluated. The CDR3 loop is CASSWTRTATKTTNYGYTF. The DNA for the CDR3 is TGTGCCAGCAGCTGGACTAGGACAGCGACCAAGACAACTAACTATGGCTACACCTTC.